This is a list of T cell receptor beta chains from one sample in a study of blood T cell repertoires in COVID-19. Assay used: immunoSEQ multiplex PCR; TCRdb lists only in-frame clones, some missing. The table lists 290,000 or so clones, roughly 85% of them singletons. Sequenced material: peripheral blood. The receptor source for this set is a man aged 50 or older with active or convalescent COVID-19. CDR3s include the opening cysteine and the closing phenylalanine or tryptophan. D genes are given only for firm matches. Not all rows give a size; the values are once, few, many and, for expanded clones, a class.

size,V,J,D,DNA,CDR3
NA,TRBV6-5,TRBJ1-2,NA,TGTGCCAGCATTCCTGACAGGTTGTTTGGCTACACCTTC,CASIPDRLFGYTF
few,TRBV7-2,TRBJ1-2,NA,TGTGCCAGCAGCTTAACGATCAGGGATGGCTACACCTTC,CASSLTIRDGYTF
NA,TRBV13,TRBJ1-1,NA,TGTGCCAGCAGGCGGGGGGACACTGAAGCTTTCTTT,CASRRGDTEAFF
NA,TRBV27,TRBJ1-1,TRBD1,TGTGCCAGCTCCGAATTGGGACAGGGTGACCCTGAAGCTTTCTTT,CASSELGQGDPEAFF
NA,TRBV11-3,TRBJ2-3,TRBD1,TGTGCCAGCAGTCTGGGACAGGGAATCGCAGATACGCAGTATTTT,CASSLGQGIADTQYF
few,TRBV27,TRBJ1-5,NA,TGTGCCAGCAGTTTATCAGCACGACAGAACAATCAGCCCCAGCATTTT,CASSLSARQNNQPQHF
NA,TRBV4-1,TRBJ1-5,NA,TGCGCCAGCAGCCAAGGCGGAGGGCCTTATAGCAATCAGCCCCAGCATTTT,CASSQGGGPYSNQPQHF
once,TRBV19,TRBJ2-2,TRBD1,TGTGCCAGCATGGGACAGGGTATCTTAGTCGGGGAGCTGTTTTTT,CASMGQGILVGELFF
NA,TRBV7-3,TRBJ1-1,NA,TGTGCCAGCAGCTTAACCGCGGGGAGGCTCGGCACTGAAGCTTTCTTT,CASSLTAGRLGTEAFF
NA,TRBV23-1,TRBJ2-5,NA,TGCGCCAGCAGCCATTCCGGGGTTCGGGAGACCCAGTACTTC,CASSHSGVRETQYF
NA,TRBV6-5,TRBJ2-1,NA,TGTGCCAGCAGGCTGGACAACTCCTACAATGAGCAGTTCTTC,CASRLDNSYNEQFF
NA,TRBV6-6,TRBJ2-7,NA,TGTGCCAGCAAATCCCACGGGGGATTTGGAGGTTACGAGCAGTACTTC,CASKSHGGFGGYEQYF
NA,TRBV5-1,TRBJ1-2,TRBD1,TGCGCCAGCAGCTCTACAGGGGATGGCTATGGCTACACCTTC,CASSSTGDGYGYTF
NA,TRBV10-1,TRBJ2-2,NA,TGCGCCAGCAGCGCAGTACGGAACACCGGGGAGCTGTTTTTT,CASSAVRNTGELFF
few,TRBV14,TRBJ2-2,NA,TGTGCCAGCAGCCAAGAAATCAAGCAGCTGTTTTTT,CASSQEIKQLFF
NA,TRBV7-3,TRBJ2-1,TRBD2,TGTGCCAGCAGCTTAACGTCTAGCGGGAGCAATGAGCAGTTCTTC,CASSLTSSGSNEQFF
NA,TRBV5-6,TRBJ2-7,NA,TGTGCCAGCAGCGGGAGCGGTCTCTCCTACGAGCAGTACTTC,CASSGSGLSYEQYF
NA,TRBV7-9,TRBJ2-1,TRBD1,TGTGCCAGCAGCCCGCAGGGGGCCGCCTACAATGAGCAGTTCTTC,CASSPQGAAYNEQFF
NA,TRBV7-9,TRBJ2-6,NA,TGTGCCAGCAGCTTAGCGCGTGTGGGGGCCAACGTCCTGACTTTC,CASSLARVGANVLTF
NA,TRBV24-1,TRBJ1-5,TRBD1,TGTGCCACCAGTGACCCGGGACAGTACAATCAGCCCCAGCATTTT,CATSDPGQYNQPQHF
many,TRBV2,TRBJ1-4,TRBD1,TGTGCCAGCAGTGACAGGGGGCAAGAAAAACTGTTTTTT,CASSDRGQEKLFF
few,TRBV30,TRBJ1-5,TRBD1,TGTGCCTGGAGCCGGGACAGGGATCAGCCCCAGCATTTT,CAWSRDRDQPQHF
NA,TRBV11-1,TRBJ1-1,NA,TGTGCCAGCAGCGCGACGCTAGTGAACACTGAAGCTTTCTTT,CASSATLVNTEAFF
NA,TRBV11-2,TRBJ2-1,TRBD2,TGTGCCAGCAGCTTAACTAGCGGAAAATCCTACAATGAGCAGTTCTTC,CASSLTSGKSYNEQFF
NA,TRBV19,TRBJ1-5,NA,TGTGCCAGTAGTGTAACAGGTGCCAATCAGCCCCAGCATTTT,CASSVTGANQPQHF
NA,TRBV5-5,TRBJ2-5,TRBD2,TGTGCCAGCAGCTTGGAGGCTAGCGGGAGCCAGTTGGAGACCCAGTACTTC,CASSLEASGSQLETQYF
NA,TRBV6-1,TRBJ1-2,TRBD1,TGTGCCAGCAGTGAAATGGGGACAGGGGGAAGGAGTGGCTACACCTTC,CASSEMGTGGRSGYTF
NA,TRBV11-2,TRBJ2-6,NA,TGTGCCAGCAGGGTAGCTGGGGCCAACGTCCTGACTTTC,CASRVAGANVLTF
NA,TRBV24-1,TRBJ2-3,TRBD2,TGTGCCACCAGTGAAGGACTAGCGGGAGGAGGCACAGATACGCAGTATTTT,CATSEGLAGGGTDTQYF
NA,TRBV7-9,TRBJ2-7,NA,TGTGCCAGCAGCCAACCTCGAGGGGAGCAGTACTTC,CASSQPRGEQYF
NA,TRBV24-1,TRBJ2-3,NA,TGTGCCACCAGTGATTCCCTAGCAGATACGCAGTATTTT,CATSDSLADTQYF
NA,TRBV5-1,TRBJ2-1,TRBD1,TGCGCCAGCAGCCCTGGGACAGGGGGGAATGAGCAGTTCTTC,CASSPGTGGNEQFF
NA,TRBV2,TRBJ1-5,NA,TGTGCCAGCAGTGAACTTAATAGCAATCAGCCCCAGCATTTT,CASSELNSNQPQHF
once,TRBV6-5,TRBJ2-2,NA,TGTGCCAGCAGTCGACAGATGGTCGGGGAGCTGTTTTTT,CASSRQMVGELFF
NA,TRBV2,TRBJ2-1,TRBD2,TGTGCCAGCAGCAAAAGACTAGCGGGAGGGCTTTTGGGAAACAATGAGCAGTTCTTC,CASSKRLAGGLLGNNEQFF
NA,TRBV12-5,TRBJ1-1,NA,TGTGCTAGTGGTTCCACATTAAACACTGAAGCTTTCTTT,CASGSTLNTEAFF